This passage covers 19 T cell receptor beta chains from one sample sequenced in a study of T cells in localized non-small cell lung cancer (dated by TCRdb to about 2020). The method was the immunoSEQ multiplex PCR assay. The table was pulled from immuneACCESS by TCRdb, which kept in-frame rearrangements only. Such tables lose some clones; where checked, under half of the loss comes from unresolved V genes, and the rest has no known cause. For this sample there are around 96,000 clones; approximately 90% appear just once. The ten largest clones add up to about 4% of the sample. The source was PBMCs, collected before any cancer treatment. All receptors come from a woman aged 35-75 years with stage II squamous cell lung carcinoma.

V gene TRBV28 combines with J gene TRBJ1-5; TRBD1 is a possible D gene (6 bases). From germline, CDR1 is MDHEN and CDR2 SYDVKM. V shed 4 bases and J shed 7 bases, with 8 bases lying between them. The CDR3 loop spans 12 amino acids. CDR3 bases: TGTGCCAGCAGTTCAAGGGGGCAGCCCCAGCATTTT. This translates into CASSSRGQPQHF. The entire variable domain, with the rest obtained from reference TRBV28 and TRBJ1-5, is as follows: DVKVTQSSRYLVKRTGEKVFLECVQDMDHENMFWYRQDPGLGLRLIYFSYDVKMKEKGDIPEGYSVSREKKERFSLILESASTNQTSMYLCASSSRGQPQHFGDGTRLSIL.

The CDR3 sequence is CASSSSSPDRKNTEAFF. The CDR3 region has the DNA TGCGCCAGCAGCTCGAGCTCTCCGGACAGGAAGAACACTGAAGCTTTCTTT. The V and J genes are TRBV5-1 and TRBJ1-1; 7 bases fit TRBD1. This CDR3 is built from 17 residues. From germline, CDR1 is SGHRS and CDR2 YFSETQ. The V and J ends lost 3 bases and 1 base, in that order; junction bases with no gene match: 12. Filled out from reference TRBV5-1 and TRBJ1-1, the complete variable domain reads KAGVTQTPRYLIKTRGQQVTLSCSPISGHRSVSWYQQTPGQGLQFLFEYFSETQRNKGNFPGRFSGRQFSNSRSEMNVSTLELGDSALYLCASSSSSPDRKNTEAFFGQGTRLTVV.

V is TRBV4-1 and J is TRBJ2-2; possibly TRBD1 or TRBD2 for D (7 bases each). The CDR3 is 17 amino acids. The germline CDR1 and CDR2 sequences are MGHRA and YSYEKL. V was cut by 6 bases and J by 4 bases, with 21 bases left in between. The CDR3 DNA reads TGCGCCAGCAGGGGAGGGGGCGGCGAAACCCTCACCGGGGAGCTGTTTTTT. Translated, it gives CASRGGGGETLTGELFF.

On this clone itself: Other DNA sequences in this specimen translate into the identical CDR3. The CDR3 reads CASSEGSGGSGNTIYF. The CDR3 DNA follows: TGTGCCAGCAGTGAAGGGTCGGGAGGCTCTGGAAACACCATATATTTT. This rearrangement joins TRBV6-1 to TRBJ1-3; D uncertain. The germline gives CDR1 MNHNS, CDR2 SASEGT. The CDR3 is 16 amino acids. V dropped 1 base and J dropped 0 bases, with 10 bases sitting between them.

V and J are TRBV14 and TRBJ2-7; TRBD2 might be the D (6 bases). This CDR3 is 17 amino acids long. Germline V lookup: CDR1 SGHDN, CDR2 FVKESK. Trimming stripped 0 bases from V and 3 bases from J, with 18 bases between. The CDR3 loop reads CASSQDGFGGRGYEQYF. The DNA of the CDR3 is TGTGCCAGCAGCCAAGATGGGTTTGGGGGGAGAGGCTACGAGCAGTACTTC.

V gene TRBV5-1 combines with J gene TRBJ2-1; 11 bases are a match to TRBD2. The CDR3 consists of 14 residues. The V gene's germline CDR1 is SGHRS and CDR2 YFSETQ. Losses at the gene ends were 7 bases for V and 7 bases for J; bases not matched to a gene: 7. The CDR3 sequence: CASGSSGRKNEQFF. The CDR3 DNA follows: TGCGCCAGCGGTTCTAGCGGGAGGAAAAATGAGCAGTTCTTC. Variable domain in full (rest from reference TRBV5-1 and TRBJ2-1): KAGVTQTPRYLIKTRGQQVTLSCSPISGHRSVSWYQQTPGQGLQFLFEYFSETQRNKGNFPGRFSGRQFSNSRSEMNVSTLELGDSALYLCASGSSGRKNEQFFGPGTRLTVL.

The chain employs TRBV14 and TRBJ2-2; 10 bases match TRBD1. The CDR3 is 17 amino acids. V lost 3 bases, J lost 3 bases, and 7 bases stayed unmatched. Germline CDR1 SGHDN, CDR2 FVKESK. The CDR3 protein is CASSHGPGQGYTGELFF. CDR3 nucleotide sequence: TGTGCCAGCAGCCATGGGCCGGGACAGGGGTACACCGGGGAGCTGTTTTTT.

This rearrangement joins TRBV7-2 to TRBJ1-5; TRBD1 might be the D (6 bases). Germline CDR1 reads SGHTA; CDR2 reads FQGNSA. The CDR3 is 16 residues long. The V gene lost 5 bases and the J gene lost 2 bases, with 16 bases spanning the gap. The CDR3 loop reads CASSKGVWGGNQPQHF. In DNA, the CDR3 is TGTGCCAGCAGCAAGGGGGTTTGGGGTGGCAATCAGCCCCAGCATTTT. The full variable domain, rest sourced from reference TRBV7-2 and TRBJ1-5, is GAGVSQSPSNKVTEKGKDVELRCDPISGHTALYWYRQSLGQGLEFLIYFQGNSAPDKSGLPSDRFSAERTGGSVSTLTIQRTQQEDSAVYLCASSKGVWGGNQPQHFGDGTRLSIL.

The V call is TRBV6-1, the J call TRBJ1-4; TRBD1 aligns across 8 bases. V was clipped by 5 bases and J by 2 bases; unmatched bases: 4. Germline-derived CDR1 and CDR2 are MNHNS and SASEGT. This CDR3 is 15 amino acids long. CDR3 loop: CASSPTGGTNEKLFF. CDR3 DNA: TGTGCCAGCAGTCCAACAGGGGGGACTAATGAAAAACTGTTTTTT.

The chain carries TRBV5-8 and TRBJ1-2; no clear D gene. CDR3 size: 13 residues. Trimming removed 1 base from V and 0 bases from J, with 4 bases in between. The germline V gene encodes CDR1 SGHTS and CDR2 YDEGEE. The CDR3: CASSLSPNYGYTF. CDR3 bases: TGTGCCAGCAGCTTGTCACCTAACTATGGCTACACCTTC.

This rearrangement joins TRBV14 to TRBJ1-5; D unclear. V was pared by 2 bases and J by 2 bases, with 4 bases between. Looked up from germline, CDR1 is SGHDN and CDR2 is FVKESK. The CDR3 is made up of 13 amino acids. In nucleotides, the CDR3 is TGTGCCAGCAGCCAACAGGGCAATCAGCCCCAGCATTTT. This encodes CASSQQGNQPQHF. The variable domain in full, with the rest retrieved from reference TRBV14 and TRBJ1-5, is EAGVTQFPSHSVIEKGQTVTLRCDPISGHDNLYWYRRVMGKEIKFLLHFVKESKQDESGMPNNRFLAERTGGTYSTLKVQPAELEDSGVYFCASSQQGNQPQHFGDGTRLSIL.

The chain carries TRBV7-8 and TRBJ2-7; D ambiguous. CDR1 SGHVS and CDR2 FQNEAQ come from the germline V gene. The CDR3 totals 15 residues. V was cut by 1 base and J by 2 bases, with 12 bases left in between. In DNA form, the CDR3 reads TGTGCCAGCAGCTTAGGGACGGCTGGCACCTACGAGCAGTACTTC. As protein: CASSLGTAGTYEQYF. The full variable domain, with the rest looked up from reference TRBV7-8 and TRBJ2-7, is GAGVSQSPRYKVAKRGQDVALRCDPISGHVSLFWYQQALGQGPEFLTYFQNEAQLDKSGLPSDRFFAERPEGSVSTLKIQRTQQEDSAVYLCASSLGTAGTYEQYFGPGTRLTVT.

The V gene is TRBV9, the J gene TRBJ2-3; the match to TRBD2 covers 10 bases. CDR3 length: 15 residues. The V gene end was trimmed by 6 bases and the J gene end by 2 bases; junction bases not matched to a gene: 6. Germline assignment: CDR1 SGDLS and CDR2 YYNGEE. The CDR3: CASNIAGGFTDTQYF. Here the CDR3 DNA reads TGTGCCAGCAACATAGCGGGGGGATTCACAGATACGCAGTATTTT.

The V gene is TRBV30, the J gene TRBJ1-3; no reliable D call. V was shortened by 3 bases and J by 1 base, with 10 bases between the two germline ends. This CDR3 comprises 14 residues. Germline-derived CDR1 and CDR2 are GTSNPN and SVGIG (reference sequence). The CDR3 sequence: CAWSRADSGNTIYF. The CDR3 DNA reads TGTGCCTGGAGCCGAGCCGATTCTGGAAACACCATATATTTT.

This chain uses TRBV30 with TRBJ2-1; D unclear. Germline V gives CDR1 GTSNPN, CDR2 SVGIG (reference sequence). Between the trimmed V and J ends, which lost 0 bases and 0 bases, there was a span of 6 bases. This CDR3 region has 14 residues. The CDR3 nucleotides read TGTGCCTGGAGTGTACTGGACTCCTACAATGAGCAGTTCTTC. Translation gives CAWSVLDSYNEQFF.

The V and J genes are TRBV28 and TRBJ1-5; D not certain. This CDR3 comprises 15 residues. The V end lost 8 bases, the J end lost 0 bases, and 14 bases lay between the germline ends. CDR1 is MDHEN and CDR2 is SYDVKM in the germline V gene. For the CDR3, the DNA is TGTGCCAGCGCCACGCTAGCGGATAGCAATCAGCCCCAGCATTTT. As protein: CASATLADSNQPQHF.

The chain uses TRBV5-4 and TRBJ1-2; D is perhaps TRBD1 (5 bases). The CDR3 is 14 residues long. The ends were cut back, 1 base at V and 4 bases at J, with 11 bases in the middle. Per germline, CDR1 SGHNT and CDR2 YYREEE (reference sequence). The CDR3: CASSLLRQPYGYTF. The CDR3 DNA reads TGTGCCAGCAGCTTGCTCCGACAGCCCTATGGCTACACCTTC.

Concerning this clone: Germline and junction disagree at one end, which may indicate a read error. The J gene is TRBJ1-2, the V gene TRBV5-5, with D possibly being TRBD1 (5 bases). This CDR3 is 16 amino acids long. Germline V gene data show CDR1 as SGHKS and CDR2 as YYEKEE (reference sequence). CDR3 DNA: TGCGCCAGCAGCCAAGATCCAGGGCCGGGGGTAGACGGCTACACCTTC. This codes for CASSQDPGPGVDGYTF.

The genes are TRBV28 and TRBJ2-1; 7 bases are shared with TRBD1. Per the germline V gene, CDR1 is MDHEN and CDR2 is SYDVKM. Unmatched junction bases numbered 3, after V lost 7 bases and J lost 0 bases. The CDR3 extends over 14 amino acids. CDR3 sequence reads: CASTQGDSYNEQFF. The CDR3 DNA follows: TGTGCCAGCACCCAGGGGGACTCCTACAATGAGCAGTTCTTC.